The rows below give T cell receptor beta chains drawn from one sample of a study of T cell responses to AZD1222 COVID-19 vaccine. Repertoires were generated with immunoSEQ multiplex PCR, while TCRdb's copy carries only in-frame clones and drops some. The data contain more than 95,000 clones, around 88% of them singletons. The sequences come from peripheral blood, collected on day 0 of AZD1222 vaccination. Every receptor here comes from an adult in good health. The CDR3 runs from the conserved cysteine through the conserved F or W. A D gene is named only where the DNA matches it firmly. Clone sizes are given selectively: once, few, many, or a class where the clone is expanded.

V: TRBV7-2
D: TRBD1
J: TRBJ1-5
size: -
DNA: TGTGCCAGCAGCATTCCGGGACAGGGGTTCAATCAGCCCCAGCATTTT
CDR3: CASSIPGQGFNQPQHF

V: TRBV7-9
D: -
J: TRBJ2-2
size: -
DNA: TGTGCCAGCAGCTTAGTGCTGAACACCGGGGAGCTGTTTTTT
CDR3: CASSLVLNTGELFF

V: TRBV6-5
D: -
J: TRBJ2-7
size: -
DNA: TGTGCCAGCAGTAAACAACCGCAGGGTAACGAGCAGTACTTC
CDR3: CASSKQPQGNEQYF

V: TRBV7-2
D: -
J: TRBJ1-4
size: -
DNA: TGTGCCAGCAGCTTAGTCGGGGCAGCCGGGGGTGAAAAACTGTTTTTT
CDR3: CASSLVGAAGGEKLFF

V: TRBV6-1
D: TRBD1
J: TRBJ2-7
size: -
DNA: TGTGCCAGCAGTGATCCCGGGGACAGGGGTTACGAGCAGTACTTC
CDR3: CASSDPGDRGYEQYF

V: TRBV5-8
D: TRBD1
J: TRBJ1-1
size: -
DNA: TGTGCCAGCAGCTTGGTTTTCGGGACAGGGGGCACTGAAGCTTTCTTT
CDR3: CASSLVFGTGGTEAFF

V: TRBV6-5
D: -
J: TRBJ2-3
size: few
DNA: TGTGCCAGCAGTTATTTGCAGGGTCGGACAGATACGCAGTATTTT
CDR3: CASSYLQGRTDTQYF

V: TRBV27
D: TRBD1
J: TRBJ1-1
size: few
DNA: TGTGCCAGCAGTGAACTCAGGGGGGTTTACACTGAAGCTTTCTTT
CDR3: CASSELRGVYTEAFF

V: TRBV27
D: -
J: TRBJ1-2
size: -
DNA: TGTGCCAGCAGTTTATCGGGGGGAGGTCGGGGCTACACCTTT
CDR3: CASSLSGGGRGYTF

V: TRBV29-1
D: -
J: TRBJ2-7
size: -
DNA: TGCAGCGTTGAAGGGGGGCCGGGATCCTACGAGCAGTACTTC
CDR3: CSVEGGPGSYEQYF

V: TRBV19
D: -
J: TRBJ1-5
size: -
DNA: TGTGCCAGTAGTATTTACCGTGGCAGCAATCAGCCCCAGCATTTT
CDR3: CASSIYRGSNQPQHF

V: TRBV5-4
D: -
J: TRBJ2-2
size: -
DNA: TGTGCCAGCAGCTTGGTTTTAACCGGGGAGCTGTTTTTT
CDR3: CASSLVLTGELFF

V: TRBV19
D: -
J: TRBJ1-6
size: -
DNA: TGTGCCAGTAGCCCCGCTCGGGGCCCCGATAATTCACCCCTCCACTTT
CDR3: CASSPARGPDNSPLHF

V: TRBV2
D: -
J: TRBJ1-1
size: once
DNA: TGTGCCAGCAGTGAGGGACGACCGAACACTGAAGCTTTCTTT
CDR3: CASSEGRPNTEAFF

V: TRBV3-1/TRBV3-2
D: -
J: TRBJ1-2
size: -
DNA: TGTGCCAGCAGCCTTAGGGAGAGAAACTATGGCTACACCTTC
CDR3: CASSLRERNYGYTF

V: TRBV9
D: -
J: TRBJ1-6
size: -
DNA: TGTGCCAGCAGCGGACCAGGTGGGGGACCCAATTCACCCCTCCACTTT
CDR3: CASSGPGGGPNSPLHF

V: TRBV5-1
D: -
J: TRBJ2-7
size: -
DNA: TGCGCCAGCAGCCCCAACCCCTGGGGGGACCACGAGCAGTACTTC
CDR3: CASSPNPWGDHEQYF

V: TRBV4-2
D: -
J: TRBJ1-2
size: -
DNA: TGTGCCAGCAGGGACATAAATTACTATGGCTACACCTTC
CDR3: CASRDINYYGYTF

V: TRBV7-9
D: -
J: TRBJ2-2
size: -
DNA: TGTGCCAGCAGCTGGGGGTATGACACAAACACCGGGGAGCTGTTTTTT
CDR3: CASSWGYDTNTGELFF

V: TRBV10-3
D: TRBD1
J: TRBJ1-4
size: -
DNA: TGTGCCATCAGTTTAAACAGGGGAACTAATGAAAAACTGTTTTTT
CDR3: CAISLNRGTNEKLFF

V: TRBV7-2
D: TRBD2
J: TRBJ2-1
size: -
DNA: TGTGCCAGCAGCTTAGCGGGAGGGGTCAATGAGCAGTTCTTC
CDR3: CASSLAGGVNEQFF

V: TRBV19
D: TRBD1
J: TRBJ2-7
size: once
DNA: TGTGCCAGTAGTATTACAGGGGTATCCTACGAGCAGTACTTC
CDR3: CASSITGVSYEQYF

V: TRBV6-5
D: -
J: TRBJ2-7
size: -
DNA: TGTGCCAGCAGCAGATCTAGGGGACAGTACTTC
CDR3: CASSRSRGQYF

V: TRBV5-1
D: -
J: TRBJ1-1
size: -
DNA: TGCGCCAGCAGCTCCCCGGATTGGGGTGAAGCTTTCTTT
CDR3: CASSSPDWGEAFF

V: TRBV3-1/TRBV3-2
D: TRBD2
J: TRBJ2-2
size: -
DNA: TGTGCCAGCAGCCAAGTGGGGGGGTCGTTACCCGGGGAGCTGTTTTTT
CDR3: CASSQVGGSLPGELFF

V: TRBV6-5
D: -
J: TRBJ1-4
size: -
DNA: TGTGCCAGCAGTTACGGCGGGACAACTAATGAAAAACTGTTTTTT
CDR3: CASSYGGTTNEKLFF

V: TRBV21-1
D: -
J: TRBJ1-2
size: -
DNA: TGTGCCAGCAGCAAACGACAGGCGGACTATGGCTACACCTTC
CDR3: CASSKRQADYGYTF

V: TRBV28
D: TRBD1
J: TRBJ1-5
size: -
DNA: TGTGCCAGCAGTTCCCCGGGACAGGCCGATTATAGCAATCAGCCCCAGCATTTT
CDR3: CASSSPGQADYSNQPQHF

V: TRBV5-5
D: TRBD2
J: TRBJ2-3
size: -
DNA: TGTGCCAGCAGCTTGGCGGCTAGCGGGCGCACAGATACGCAGTATTTT
CDR3: CASSLAASGRTDTQYF

V: TRBV18
D: -
J: TRBJ1-1
size: -
DNA: TGTGCCAGCTCCCAGACGGGGGCCAACACTGAAGCTTTCTTT
CDR3: CASSQTGANTEAFF

V: TRBV29-1
D: TRBD2
J: TRBJ2-7
size: -
DNA: TGCAGCGGGGGACTAGACTACGAGCAGTACTTC
CDR3: CSGGLDYEQYF

V: TRBV15
D: -
J: TRBJ2-7
size: -
DNA: TGTGCCACCAGCAGAGATCATGGCTACGAGCAGTACTTC
CDR3: CATSRDHGYEQYF

V: TRBV7-9
D: TRBD2
J: TRBJ2-1
size: -
DNA: TGTGCCAGCAGCTCCAATCCGGGACTAGGGGGGAATGAGCAGTTCTTC
CDR3: CASSSNPGLGGNEQFF

V: TRBV5-1
D: TRBD1
J: TRBJ1-2
size: -
DNA: TGCGCCAGCAGCTCGACAGGGGTGGCTAACTATGGCTACACCTTC
CDR3: CASSSTGVANYGYTF

V: TRBV7-8
D: TRBD1
J: TRBJ1-2
size: -
DNA: TGTGCCAGCAGCTTAGTTGACAGGGCGGGTGGCTACACCTTC
CDR3: CASSLVDRAGGYTF

V: TRBV6-6
D: -
J: TRBJ1-2
size: -
DNA: TGTGCCAGCACTCCCAGGGGTGTGAACTATGGCTACACCTTC
CDR3: CASTPRGVNYGYTF

V: TRBV5-1
D: TRBD1
J: TRBJ1-4
size: once
DNA: TGCGCCAGCAGCCGACAGGGGCCCTCTGCAACTAATGAAAAACTGTTTTTT
CDR3: CASSRQGPSATNEKLFF

V: TRBV10-3
D: TRBD1
J: TRBJ2-7
size: -
DNA: TGTGCCATCAAGGACAGGGGGTCGTACGAGCAGTACTTC
CDR3: CAIKDRGSYEQYF

V: TRBV9
D: -
J: TRBJ1-1
size: -
DNA: TGTGCCAGCAGCCCTACAAGGAGGGGTATGGCTTTCTTT
CDR3: CASSPTRRGMAFF

V: TRBV4-3
D: TRBD1
J: TRBJ1-2
size: -
DNA: TGCGCCAGCAGCCAAGTGCAGGGGGGAAGGTATGGCTACACCTTC
CDR3: CASSQVQGGRYGYTF

V: TRBV29-1
D: -
J: TRBJ1-2
size: -
DNA: TGCAGCGTTGGGACAGCAGGCTACACCTTC
CDR3: CSVGTAGYTF

V: TRBV3-1/TRBV3-2
D: TRBD1
J: TRBJ1-2
size: -
DNA: TGTGCCAGCAGCCCTTGGACGGGACAGGGGGCAAGTGGCTACACCTTC
CDR3: CASSPWTGQGASGYTF

V: TRBV20-1
D: TRBD2
J: TRBJ2-1
size: -
DNA: TGCAGTGCTAGTAGCGGGAACAATGAGCAGTTCTTC
CDR3: CSASSGNNEQFF